One and the same sample provided the 30 T cell receptor beta chains below, sequenced in a study of T cell responses to AZD1222 COVID-19 vaccine. Here immunoSEQ multiplex PCR was the method, and the copy in TCRdb shows in-frame clones only, minus some. The repertoire has around 130,000 clones, over 75% of them found once; the top ten carry 4% to 4.5%. The input for sequencing was peripheral blood, taken 28 days after the second dose of the MenACWY control vaccine. The receptor set was obtained from an adult who received the MenACWY meningococcal vaccine as a control.

This rearrangement joins TRBV18 to TRBJ2-1; TRBD1 matches 8 bases. Germline V gene data show CDR1 as KGHSH and CDR2 as LQKENI. Losses at the gene ends were 2 bases for V and 0 bases for J; bases not matched to a gene: 12. There are 19 residues in the CDR3. The DNA of the CDR3 is TGTGCCAGCTCACCAAAGGGACAGGCTAAGGCGAGCTCCTACAATGAGCAGTTCTTC. It is translated as CASSPKGQAKASSYNEQFF.

The chain employs TRBV21-1 and TRBJ2-7; the D segment call TRBD2 is taken from the table without a DNA check. TRBV21-1 is labeled a pseudogene. The CDR3 extends over 17 amino acids. The CDR3 DNA reads as TGTGCCAGCAGCCAAACTAGCGGGGGGACCCCCTCCTACGAGCAGTACGTC. Translated, it gives CASSQTSGGTPSYEQYV.

The chain employs TRBV2 and TRBJ2-7; TRBD2 matches 11 bases. There are 13 residues in the CDR3. The J segment lost 7 bases and the V segment lost 11 bases, leaving 10 bases of the junction unmatched. Germline CDR1 and CDR2: SNHLY and FYNNEI. CDR3 in amino acids: CAGRLAGPGEQYF. The DNA of the CDR3 is TGTGCCGGACGACTAGCGGGACCTGGGGAGCAGTACTTC. Combining the CDR3 with reference TRBV2 and TRBJ2-7 gives the whole variable domain EPEVTQTPSHQVTQMGQEVILRCVPISNHLYFYWYRQILGQKVEFLVSFYNNEISEKSEIFDDQFSVERPDGSNFTLKIRSTKLEDSAMYFCAGRLAGPGEQYFGPGTRLTVT.

The chain links TRBV6-1 to TRBJ1-2; TRBD1 aligns across 11 bases. The germline CDR1 and CDR2 sequences are MNHNS and SASEGT. The CDR3 consists of 15 residues. The J segment lost 7 bases and the V segment lost 1 base, leaving 5 bases of the junction unmatched. Here the CDR3 reads CASSEVGTGGFGYTF. Written as DNA, the CDR3 is TGTGCCAGCAGTGAAGTTGGGACAGGGGGTTTTGGCTACACCTTC.

This chain connects TRBV5-6 to TRBJ1-4, with D maybe TRBD1 (5 bases). Germline CDR1 SGHDT, CDR2 YYEEEE. Trimming removed 0 bases from V and 4 bases from J, with 10 bases in between. The CDR3 is made up of 15 amino acids. In DNA, the CDR3 is TGTGCCAGCAGCTTGGGAGCAGGGATTAATGAAAAACTGTTTTTT. This encodes CASSLGAGINEKLFF.

The CDR3 DNA reads TGCGCCAGCAGCTTGGGACTAGCGGGATCTAATGAGCAGTTCTTC. It codes for CASSLGLAGSNEQFF. The J gene is TRBJ2-1, the V gene TRBV5-1; 11 nucleotides match TRBD2. V shed 0 bases, J shed 7 bases, and the junction held 3 bases outside the gene matches. There are 15 residues in the CDR3. Germline V CDR1 and CDR2: SGHRS, YFSETQ.

V and J are TRBV11-1 and TRBJ2-7; 13 bases are a match to TRBD2. This CDR3 has 15 residues. With V trimmed by 5 bases and J by 7 bases, 8 bases remained unmatched. Germline V CDR1 and CDR2: SGHAT, FQDESV (reference sequence). The CDR3 sequence: CASSRRTSGSGEQYF. The CDR3 coding sequence is TGTGCCAGCAGCCGCAGGACTAGCGGGAGTGGTGAGCAGTACTTC.

V gene TRBV29-1 combines with J gene TRBJ2-3; no clear D. V lost 2 bases and J 1 base, leaving 7 bases between the germline ends. CDR3 length equals 13 residues. Germline CDR1 SQVTM, CDR2 ANQGSEA. For the CDR3, the DNA is TGCAGCGTTGAAAGATATGGCACAGATACGCAGTATTTT. Its translation is CSVERYGTDTQYF.

V gene TRBV19 combines with J gene TRBJ1-5; D gene ambiguous. CDR1 and CDR2 (germline): LNHDA, SQIVND (reference sequence). V was cut by 5 bases and J by 3 bases, with 14 bases left in between. There are 15 residues in the CDR3. CDR3 DNA: TGTGCCAGTAGTCCGGCGACCAGTAACAATCAGCCCCAGCATTTT. Protein product: CASSPATSNNQPQHF.

The J gene is TRBJ1-1, the V gene TRBV5-4, with TRBD1 matching over 7 bases. CDR1 and CDR2 from the germline V gene are SGHNT and YYREEE (reference sequence). The CDR3 loop spans 15 amino acids. The junction had 7 bases not matched to a gene; V was cut back by 2 bases and J by 3 bases. The CDR3 nucleotides are TGTGCCAGCAGCTTTCCACAGGGGCCCTACACTGAAGCTTTCTTT. It is translated as CASSFPQGPYTEAFF.

Notes on this clone: At the DNA level, this CDR3 is encoded by other sequences in the same sample as well. This chain joins TRBV19 and TRBJ1-5, with D unclear. V was shortened by 3 bases and J by 6 bases, with 6 bases between the two germline ends. CDR3 size: 12 residues. Germline loops: CDR1 LNHDA, CDR2 SQIVND (reference sequence). The CDR3 loop is CASSIPGQPQHF. CDR3 sequence (DNA): TGTGCCAGTAGTATTCCAGGTCAGCCCCAGCATTTT.

The V call is TRBV2, the J call TRBJ1-6; D is unclear. There are 15 residues in the CDR3. The germline gives CDR1 SNHLY, CDR2 FYNNEI. V lost 1 base, J lost 7 bases, and 11 bases lay in between. CDR3 sequence reads: CASSEVRGYNSPLHF. The CDR3, as DNA: TGTGCCAGCAGTGAAGTGCGAGGGTACAATTCACCCCTCCACTTT.

The chain carries TRBV6-1 and TRBJ2-2; TRBD1 aligns across 9 bases. Losses at the gene ends were 1 base for V and 4 bases for J; bases not matched to a gene: 4. Per germline, CDR1 MNHNS and CDR2 SASEGT. CDR3 size: 16 residues. The CDR3 region has the DNA TGTGCCAGCAGTGAAGTGACAGGGGGGTTCACCGGGGAGCTGTTTTTT. Translation gives CASSEVTGGFTGELFF.

The J gene is TRBJ1-5, the V gene TRBV7-9; D is unclear. This CDR3 is 14 amino acids long. Germline CDR1 reads SEHNR; CDR2 reads FQNEAQ (reference sequence). V lost 6 bases and J lost 5, with 14 bases in between. The CDR3 region has the DNA TGTGCCAGCAGTCAGTTCGGGGAAGATCAGCCCCAGCATTTT. Translated: CASSQFGEDQPQHF.

V gene TRBV18 combines with J gene TRBJ1-1; 10 positions agree with TRBD1. Germline trimming cut 2 bases from V and 3 bases from J; bases unmatched to any gene: 9. CDR1 and CDR2 (germline): KGHSH, LQKENI. The CDR3 sequence is 17 residues long. CDR3 loop: CASSPGTGEPLDTEAFF. The DNA for the CDR3 is TGTGCCAGCTCACCAGGGACAGGGGAACCCTTGGACACTGAAGCTTTCTTT.

V usage is TRBV6-2 or TRBV6-3 and J usage is TRBJ1-1; tentative D call: TRBD1 (5 bases). Per germline, CDR1 MNHEY and CDR2 SVGEGT. The CDR3 contains 14 residues. Trimming cost V 5 bases and J 0 bases, with 10 bases left between them. The CDR3 loop is CASSQTVLNTEAFF. DNA of the CDR3: TGTGCCAGCAGTCAGACAGTCCTGAACACTGAAGCTTTCTTT.

The table lists this clone with a count of one. The chain is built from TRBV5-1 and TRBJ2-1, with 7 bases identical to TRBD1. The CDR3 is made up of 16 amino acids. Germline values: CDR1 SGHRS, CDR2 YFSETQ. Germline trimming cut 2 bases from V and 0 bases from J; bases unmatched to any gene: 5. The CDR3, as DNA: TGCGCCAGCAGCTTTCTCAGGGACAGCTCCTACAATGAGCAGTTCTTC. This encodes CASSFLRDSSYNEQFF.

The V gene is TRBV3-1 (or the pseudogene TRBV3-2), the J gene TRBJ1-6; D gene uncertain. Between the trimmed V and J ends, which lost 0 bases and 0 bases, there was a span of 9 bases. The CDR3 contains 17 residues. Germline CDR1 reads LGHDT; CDR2 reads YNNKEL (reference sequence). The CDR3 coding sequence is TGTGCCAGCAGCCAAGATCAAGGCGGCTCCTATAATTCACCCCTCCACTTT. This sequence encodes CASSQDQGGSYNSPLHF.

J is TRBJ1-4 and V is TRBV6-5; 9 positions agree with TRBD1. The length of the CDR3 is 15 residues. V trimming: 4 bases; J trimming: 0 bases; junction bases outside the gene matches: 0. Germline lookup yields CDR1 MNHEY and CDR2 SVGAGI. The CDR3 coding sequence is TGTGCCAGCAGTTGGGACAGGGCAACTAATGAAAAACTGTTTTTT. This codes for CASSWDRATNEKLFF.

On this clone itself: A read error may account for a junction end that differs from germline. This rearrangement joins TRBV5-1 to TRBJ2-5, with TRBD2 matching over 9 bases. CDR3 length: 16 residues. From germline, CDR1 is SGHRS and CDR2 YFSETQ. The CDR3 reads CASSFPSGGTQETQYF. The DNA for the CDR3 is TGCGCCAGCAGCTTCCCCAGCGGGGGGACTCAAGAAACCCAGTACTTC.

This clone was found once. The chain recombines TRBV6-5 with TRBJ1-6, with TRBD1 matching 9 bases. Per the germline V gene, CDR1 is MNHEY and CDR2 is SVGAGI. V dropped 6 bases and J dropped 8; count of bases not matched to a gene: 5. This CDR3 spans 14 amino acids. CDR3 sequence: CASRNRQGDSPLHF. For the CDR3, the DNA is TGTGCCAGCAGAAACAGACAGGGGGATTCACCCCTCCACTTT.

This clone occurred once. This chain joins TRBV11-2 and TRBJ2-1; possibly TRBD2 for D (6 bases). V was pared by 2 bases and J by 9 bases, with 14 bases between. The CDR3 loop spans 14 amino acids. Germline V gene sequence: CDR1 SGHAT, CDR2 FQNNGV. The CDR3 protein is CASSLTRRETEQFF. DNA of the CDR3: TGTGCCAGCAGCTTAACGAGACGGGAGACTGAGCAGTTCTTC. The variable domain in full, completed from reference TRBV11-2 and TRBJ2-1, reads EAGVAQSPRYKIIEKRQSVAFWCNPISGHATLYWYQQILGQGPKLLIQFQNNGVVDDSQLPKDRFSAERLKGVDSTLKIQPAKLEDSAVYLCASSLTRRETEQFFGPGTRLTVL.

This sequence joins TRBV7-2 and TRBJ2-2; perhaps TRBD2 as D (6 bases). The CDR3 loop spans 16 amino acids. Deletions cut 1 base from V and 4 bases from J, with 13 bases between. CDR1 SGHTA and CDR2 FQGNSA come from the germline V gene. The CDR3 loop reads CASSLDGGASTGELFF. Written as DNA, the CDR3 is TGTGCCAGCAGCTTAGATGGCGGGGCGTCCACCGGGGAGCTGTTTTTT.

V usage is TRBV5-1 and J usage is TRBJ1-6, with 9 bases lining up with TRBD1. CDR3 length: 15 amino acids. V shed 8 bases and J 5 bases; nucleotides not matched to a gene: 8. Looked up from germline, CDR1 is SGHRS and CDR2 is YFSETQ. In DNA, the CDR3 is TGCGCCAGTCAACAGGGGGCACAGAATAATTCACCCCTCCACTTT. Residues: CASQQGAQNNSPLHF.

The chain combines TRBV9 with TRBJ1-6; D possibly corresponds to TRBD1 (5 bases). CDR1 and CDR2 from the germline V gene are SGDLS and YYNGEE. V was clipped by 0 bases and J by 10 bases, with 11 bases between them. The CDR3 extends over 14 amino acids. The CDR3 is CASSVGGDRSPLHF. CDR3 DNA sequence: TGTGCCAGCAGCGTAGGGGGGGATAGATCACCCCTCCACTTT.

This clone came up once. The chain is built from TRBV12-5 and TRBJ2-7, with 10 bases that match TRBD1. Germline V CDR1 and CDR2: LGHNT, FRNRAP. Trimming removed 7 bases from V and 4 bases from J; junction bases left unmatched: 10. This CDR3 has 15 residues. The CDR3 region has the DNA TGTGCTAGTGCCCAACCGGGACAGGGGAGTTACGAGCAGTACTTC. It translates to CASAQPGQGSYEQYF.

This sequence joins TRBV20-1 and TRBJ2-4; TRBD2 aligns across 9 bases. CDR1 and CDR2 from the germline V gene are DFQATT and SNEGSKA (reference sequence). With V trimmed by 3 bases and J by 3 bases, 9 bases remained unmatched. The CDR3 contains 16 residues. CDR3 sequence reads: CSASISGSGDKNIQYF. Here the CDR3 DNA reads TGCAGTGCTAGTATTAGCGGGAGTGGAGACAAAAACATTCAGTACTTC.

In its sample, this clone was seen once. The CDR3 DNA reads as TGTGCCAGCAGCTTGACCCCGGGACAGAATACTGAAGCTTTCTTT. It is translated as CASSLTPGQNTEAFF. The rearrangement joins TRBV7-2 to TRBJ1-1; 7 positions match TRBD1. The CDR3 length is 15 residues. Germline-derived CDR1 and CDR2 are SGHTA and FQGNSA. The trim removed 3 bases at V and 5 bases at J, leaving 9 bases unmatched.

The CDR3, as DNA: TGTGCCAGCGGGGGTATCGGGGAGAACACCGGGGAGCTGTTTTTT. Translating gives CASGGIGENTGELFF. V usage is TRBV6-5 and J usage is TRBJ2-2, with D perhaps assigned TRBD1 or TRBD2 (5 bases each). V lost 8 bases and J lost 1, with 14 bases in between. CDR1 is MNHEY and CDR2 is SVGAGI in the germline V gene. The CDR3 extends over 15 amino acids.

The chain carries TRBV28 and TRBJ1-5; D is perhaps TRBD1 (5 bases). The CDR3 is 15 amino acids. Germline-derived CDR1 and CDR2 are MDHEN and SYDVKM. V was pared by 2 bases and J by 0 bases, with 8 bases between. The CDR3 protein is CASSLQGNSNQPQHF. CDR3 DNA: TGTGCCAGCAGTTTACAGGGAAATAGCAATCAGCCCCAGCATTTT.